Following are 18 T cell receptor beta chains from one sample sequenced in a study of graft-versus-host responses after intestinal transplantation. Method: immunoSEQ multiplex PCR; TCRdb's copy keeps in-frame clones and lacks some. The top ten clones hold approximately 0.49% of a sample with about 120,000 clones, 90% to 95% of them seen once. These receptors have no identified antigens. The sequencing here drew on unstimulated CD8+ T cells sorted from spleen or lymph node cells, taken before intestinal transplant. The source is a human donor who received an intestinal transplant.

As DNA, the CDR3 is TGTGCCAGCAGCTCGGACAGTTTTAGGTTCGAGCAGTACTTC. It specifies CASSSDSFRFEQYF. The rearrangement links TRBV5-8 to TRBJ2-7, with D tentatively TRBD1 (6 bases). V was shortened by 3 bases and J by 6 bases, with 16 bases between the two germline ends. Germline V CDR1 and CDR2: SGHTS, YDEGEE. This CDR3 contains 14 residues.

This chain joins TRBV7-9 and TRBJ2-7, with TRBD1 matching over 9 bases. J gave up 4 bases and V 2 bases, and 15 bases lay outside the gene matches. The CDR3 totals 18 residues. The germline V gene encodes CDR1 SEHNR and CDR2 FQNEAQ (reference sequence). The CDR3 loop reads CASSLKVSGTGNPYEQYF. The CDR3 DNA reads as TGTGCCAGCAGCTTAAAGGTTTCAGGGACAGGGAACCCTTACGAGCAGTACTTC. Looking up the rest from reference TRBV7-9 and TRBJ2-7 gives the full variable domain: DTGVSQNPRHKITKRGQNVTFRCDPISEHNRLYWYRQTLGQGPEFLTYFQNEAQLEKSRLLSDRFSAERPKGSFSTLEIQRTEQGDSAMYLCASSLKVSGTGNPYEQYFGPGTRLTVT.

The chain uses TRBV7-3 and TRBJ2-2; no reliable D call. The ends were cut back, 2 bases at V and 1 base at J, with 5 bases in the middle. CDR3 size: 14 residues. CDR1 and CDR2 (germline): SGHTA, FQGTGA. This CDR3 reads CASSLYGNTGELFF. CDR3 DNA: TGTGCCAGCAGCTTATACGGGAACACCGGGGAGCTGTTTTTT.

The chain recombines TRBV11-2 with TRBJ2-1, with TRBD2 identical over 7 bases. Germline V gene lookup returns CDR1 SGHAT and CDR2 FQNNGV. After removal of 0 bases from V and 5 bases from J, the junction contained 10 bases not matched to a gene. CDR3 size: 17 residues. CDR3 region: CASSLDGRLADNNEQFF. Here the CDR3 DNA reads TGTGCCAGCAGCTTAGATGGGCGCCTAGCGGATAACAATGAGCAGTTCTTC.

DNA of the CDR3: TGTGCCAGCAGTTACTCCCCGAGTGCAGACGAGCAGTACTTC. This encodes CASSYSPSADEQYF. This chain uses TRBV6-5 with TRBJ2-7; D is ambiguous. The V end lost 0 bases, the J end lost 5 bases, and 11 bases lay between the germline ends. The CDR3 consists of 14 residues. Per germline, CDR1 MNHEY and CDR2 SVGAGI.

The chain links TRBV12-5 to TRBJ1-4; 10 nucleotides match TRBD1. The germline gives CDR1 LGHNT, CDR2 FRNRAP. Trimming took 6 bases from V and 0 from J; bases not matched to a gene: 7. There are 17 residues in the CDR3. CDR3 in amino acids: CASGPDRGISTNEKLFF. The CDR3 DNA follows: TGTGCTAGTGGACCGGACAGGGGGATTTCAACTAATGAAAAACTGTTTTTT.

The rearrangement joins TRBV2 to TRBJ1-5, with a weak D call TRBD1 (6 bases). Germline V gene data show CDR1 as SNHLY and CDR2 as FYNNEI. The CDR3 loop spans 14 amino acids. With 8 bases removed from V and 6 bases from J, the gap between germline ends came to 17 bases. The CDR3 region is CASLPNRESQPQHF. In DNA form, the CDR3 reads TGTGCCAGCTTGCCTAACAGGGAATCTCAGCCCCAGCATTTT.

V gene TRBV27 combines with J gene TRBJ1-2; 8 bases are shared with TRBD1. Trimming at V came to 5 bases and at J to 4 bases, leaving 12 bases not matched to a gene. The CDR3 covers 16 residues. The germline CDR1 and CDR2 sequences are MNHEY and SMNVEV (reference sequence). CDR3 region: CASSPRTGRAVYGYTF. DNA of the CDR3: TGTGCCAGCAGTCCGCGGACAGGGAGGGCTGTCTATGGCTACACCTTC.

The V and J genes are TRBV9 and TRBJ2-1; 9 bases line up with TRBD1. V was clipped by 0 bases and J by 2 bases; unmatched bases: 3. Germline V CDR1 and CDR2: SGDLS, YYNGEE. This CDR3 is 16 amino acids long. In DNA, the CDR3 is TGTGCCAGCAGCGTAGATACAGGGGGCGCCTACAATGAGCAGTTCTTC. As protein: CASSVDTGGAYNEQFF.

The chain is built from TRBV7-8 and TRBJ1-5; D unresolved. This CDR3 is 18 amino acids long. V shed 5 bases and J shed 3 bases, with 23 bases lying between them. From germline, CDR1 is SGHVS and CDR2 FQNEAQ. This chain's CDR3 is CASSPLNWTPVPNQPQHF. CDR3 in DNA: TGTGCCAGCAGCCCCCTTAATTGGACCCCTGTCCCCAATCAGCCCCAGCATTTT.

The chain recombines TRBV7-9 with TRBJ1-5; D is possibly TRBD1 (5 bases). Germline V gives CDR1 SEHNR, CDR2 FQNEAQ (reference sequence). The CDR3 is 14 amino acids. Trimming removed 4 bases from V and 2 bases from J, with 9 bases in between. CDR3 nucleotide sequence: TGTGCCAGCAGCTCGACAGTTGGCAATCAGCCCCAGCATTTT. The encoded protein is CASSSTVGNQPQHF.

This chain uses TRBV27 with TRBJ2-1; no reliable D call. Trimming shortened V by 5 bases and J by 1 base, and 9 bases separated the two germline ends. The length of the CDR3 is 14 residues. The germline gives CDR1 MNHEY, CDR2 SMNVEV (reference sequence). The DNA of the CDR3 is TGTGCCAGCAGTCCGACGCCGTCCTACAATGAGCAGTTCTTC. This translates into CASSPTPSYNEQFF.

The genes are TRBV6-5 and TRBJ2-5; TRBD2 might be the D (6 bases). The germline V gene encodes CDR1 MNHEY and CDR2 SVGAGI. Trimming took off 4 bases at V and 3 bases at J, with 12 bases between the two ends. The CDR3 extends over 14 amino acids. The CDR3 sequence is CASSFSQREETQYF. The CDR3 coding sequence is TGTGCCAGCAGTTTCTCTCAGCGGGAAGAGACCCAGTACTTC.

This clone was detected once. The chain couples TRBV13 to TRBJ2-7; maybe TRBD2 (6 bases). V was clipped by 8 bases and J by 1 base, with 12 bases between them. There are 13 residues in the CDR3. Germline V gene sequence: CDR1 PRHDT, CDR2 FYEKMQ (reference sequence). CDR3 DNA: TGTGCCAGCGGCCTTAGCGGATCCTACGAGCAGTACTTC. Translation gives CASGLSGSYEQYF.

About this clone itself: The same CDR3 can be traced to other DNA sequences in this sample. This chain connects TRBV5-4 to TRBJ2-7; D is uncertain. This CDR3 has 13 amino acids. Trimming removed 4 bases at V and 2 bases at J, with 10 bases between. The germline V gene encodes CDR1 SGHNT and CDR2 YYREEE (reference sequence). The CDR3 loop is CASSLGPTYEQYF. The CDR3 DNA reads TGTGCCAGCAGCCTAGGCCCCACCTACGAGCAGTACTTC.

A note on this clone: Germline is not matched at one junction end, which may reflect a read error. V and J are TRBV6-4 and TRBJ1-3, with TRBD1 matching over 7 bases. This CDR3 has 11 residues. Germline V gene data show CDR1 as MRHNA and CDR2 as SNTAGT. The CDR3 DNA sequence: TGTGCCAGCAGCGCCGGGCAGGGGGTACGATTT. It yields the protein CASSAGQGVRF.

V usage is TRBV7-9 and J usage is TRBJ2-5, with unresolved D. The V end lost 6 bases, the J end lost 4 bases, and 12 bases lay between the germline ends. This CDR3 has 13 amino acids. The germline CDR1 and CDR2 sequences are SEHNR and FQNEAQ (reference sequence). The CDR3 DNA reads as TGTGCCAGCAGGCAAGAGGCCCGAGAGACCCAGTACTTC. It yields the protein CASRQEARETQYF.

The chain combines TRBV7-9 with TRBJ1-1; D uncertain. Trimming removed 5 bases from V and 5 bases from J, with 15 bases in between. The germline CDR1 and CDR2 sequences are SEHNR and FQNEAQ (reference sequence). CDR3 length: 14 amino acids. CDR3 loop: CASSPGLDWTEAFF. The CDR3 DNA follows: TGTGCCAGCAGCCCAGGTCTGGACTGGACTGAAGCTTTCTTT.